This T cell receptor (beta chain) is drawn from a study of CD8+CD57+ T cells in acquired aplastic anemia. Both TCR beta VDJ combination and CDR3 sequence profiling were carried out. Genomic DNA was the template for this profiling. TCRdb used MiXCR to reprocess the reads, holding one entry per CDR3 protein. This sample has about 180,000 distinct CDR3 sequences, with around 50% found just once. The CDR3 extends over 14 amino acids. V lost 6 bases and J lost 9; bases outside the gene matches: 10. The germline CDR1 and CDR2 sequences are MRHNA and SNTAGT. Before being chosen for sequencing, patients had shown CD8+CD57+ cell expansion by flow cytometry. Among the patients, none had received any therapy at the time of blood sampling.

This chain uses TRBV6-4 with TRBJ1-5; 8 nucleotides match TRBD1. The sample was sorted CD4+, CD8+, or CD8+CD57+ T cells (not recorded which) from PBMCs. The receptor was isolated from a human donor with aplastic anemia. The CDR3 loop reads CASRSGQGGGPQHF. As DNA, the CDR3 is TGTGCCAGCAGGTCCGGACAGGGAGGGGGGCCCCAGCATTTT.